This T cell receptor beta chain was sequenced for a study of OX40 agonist ivuxolimab in advanced cancers. For the study at large: Ivuxolimab is an agonistic anti-OX40 (CD134) antibody, and patients were treated with it. The patients received ivuxolimab by intravenous route every 2 weeks at 0.01 to 10 mg/kg.

General study results and limits: The average count of expanded clones was higher among CD8+ T cells than among CD4+.

Samples were taken at baseline and on day 1 of cycles 4 and 7. A note on this clone: Its antigen is as yet unknown.

The ends were cut back, 3 bases at V and 6 bases at J, with 15 bases in the middle. Germline CDR1 is KGHSH and CDR2 is LQKENI. This CDR3 is 15 amino acids long. Sequencing used immunoSEQ multiplex PCR; TCRdb keeps in-frame clones, though not all of them. The table records about 52,000 clones, roughly nine tenths of them present only once. The sequence came from an adult with an advanced solid tumor such as melanoma, head and neck, liver or kidney cancer. The chain links TRBV18 to TRBJ2-1; weak D call: TRBD2 (7 bases). The sequences come from CD4+ or CD8+ T cells sorted from blood, collected in a trial of the OX40 agonist ivuxolimab. CDR3 protein: CASSPARGGGNEQFF. The DNA for the CDR3 is TGTGCCAGCTCACCCGCTCGAGGGGGGGGCAATGAGCAGTTCTTC.